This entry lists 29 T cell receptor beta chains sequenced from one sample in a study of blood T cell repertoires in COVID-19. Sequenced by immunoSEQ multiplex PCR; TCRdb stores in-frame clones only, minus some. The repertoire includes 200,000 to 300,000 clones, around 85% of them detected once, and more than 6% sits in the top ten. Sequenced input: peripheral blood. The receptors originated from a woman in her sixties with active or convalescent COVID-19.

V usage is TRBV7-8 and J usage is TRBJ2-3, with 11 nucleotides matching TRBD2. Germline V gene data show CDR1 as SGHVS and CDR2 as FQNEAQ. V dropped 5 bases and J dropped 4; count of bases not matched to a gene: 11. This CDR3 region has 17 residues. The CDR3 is CASSATQTSGVADTQYF. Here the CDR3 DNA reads TGTGCCAGCAGCGCGACTCAGACTAGCGGGGTGGCAGATACGCAGTATTTT.

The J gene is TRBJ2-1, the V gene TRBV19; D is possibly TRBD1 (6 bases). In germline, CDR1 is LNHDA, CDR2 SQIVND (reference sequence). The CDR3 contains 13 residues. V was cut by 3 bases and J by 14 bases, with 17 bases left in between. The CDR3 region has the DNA TGTGCCAGTAGTATGGGCGGTGGCGGACAGAAGTTCTTC. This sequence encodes CASSMGGGGQKFF. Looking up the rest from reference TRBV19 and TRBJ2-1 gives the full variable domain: DGGITQSPKYLFRKEGQNVTLSCEQNLNHDAMYWYRQDPGQGLRLIYYSQIVNDFQKGDIAEGYSVSREKKESFPLTVTSAQKNPTAFYLCASSMGGGGQKFFGPGTRLTVL.

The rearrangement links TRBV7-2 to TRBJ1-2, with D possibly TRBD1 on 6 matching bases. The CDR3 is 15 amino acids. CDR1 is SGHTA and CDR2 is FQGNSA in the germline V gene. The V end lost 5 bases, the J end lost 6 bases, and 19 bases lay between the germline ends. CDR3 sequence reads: CASSHDNQGHDGYTF. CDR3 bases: TGTGCCAGCAGCCACGACAATCAGGGGCACGATGGCTACACCTTC.

The CDR3: CASSARPGVDSYNEQFF. As DNA, the CDR3 is TGTGCCAGCAGCGCCCGTCCAGGGGTGGACTCCTACAATGAGCAGTTCTTC. V is TRBV2 and J is TRBJ2-1; possible D gene TRBD1, 6 bases. This CDR3 has 17 residues. V lost 6 bases and J lost 0, with 18 bases in between. Germline values: CDR1 SNHLY, CDR2 FYNNEI.

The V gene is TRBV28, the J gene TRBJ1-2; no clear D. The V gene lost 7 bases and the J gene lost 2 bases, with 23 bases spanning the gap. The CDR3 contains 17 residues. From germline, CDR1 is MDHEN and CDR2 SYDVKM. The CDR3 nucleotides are TGTGCCAGCACCTCCTCGTGGGGTGGAGGCACCAACTATGGCTACACCTTC. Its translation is CASTSSWGGGTNYGYTF.

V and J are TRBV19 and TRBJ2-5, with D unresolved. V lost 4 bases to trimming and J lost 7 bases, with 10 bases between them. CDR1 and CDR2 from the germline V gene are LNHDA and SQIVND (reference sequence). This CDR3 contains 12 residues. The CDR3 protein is CASSKQHGTQYF. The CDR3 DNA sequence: TGTGCCAGTAGTAAACAGCATGGGACCCAGTACTTC.

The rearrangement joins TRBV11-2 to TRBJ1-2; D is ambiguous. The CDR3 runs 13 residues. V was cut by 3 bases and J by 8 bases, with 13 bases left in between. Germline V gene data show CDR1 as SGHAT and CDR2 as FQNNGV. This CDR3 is CASSFNQRGGYTF. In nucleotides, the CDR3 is TGTGCCAGCAGCTTTAATCAGCGCGGGGGCTACACCTTC.

The CDR3 sequence is CASSPQHRTGGNQPQHF. CDR3 DNA: TGTGCCAGCTCACCGCAACATAGGACAGGGGGAAATCAGCCCCAGCATTTT. The chain is built from TRBV18 and TRBJ1-5; TRBD1 aligns across 10 bases. The CDR3 has 17 amino acids. The germline V gene has CDR1 KGHSH and CDR2 LQKENI. The ends lost 3 bases at V and 4 bases at J; junction bases unmatched: 9.

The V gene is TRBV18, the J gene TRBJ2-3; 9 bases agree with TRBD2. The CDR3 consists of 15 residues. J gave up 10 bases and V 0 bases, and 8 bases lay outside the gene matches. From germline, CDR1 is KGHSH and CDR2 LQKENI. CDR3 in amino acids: CASSPPLAGTLPQYF. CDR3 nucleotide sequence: TGTGCCAGCTCACCACCGCTAGCGGGAACCCTCCCGCAGTATTTT.

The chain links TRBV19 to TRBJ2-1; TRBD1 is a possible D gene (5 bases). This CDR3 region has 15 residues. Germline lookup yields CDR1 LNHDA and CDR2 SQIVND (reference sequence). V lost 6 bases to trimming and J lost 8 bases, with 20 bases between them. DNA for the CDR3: TGTGCCAGTAGCCAGGACACCATTGATAGCCATGAGCAGTTCTTC. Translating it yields CASSQDTIDSHEQFF.

CDR3 sequence (DNA): TGTGCCAGCAGCTTAGACGGGACAGGGGATAACTATGGCTACACCTTC. Its translation: CASSLDGTGDNYGYTF. The chain combines TRBV7-2 with TRBJ1-2; TRBD1 agrees at 10 bases. The CDR3 consists of 16 residues. V lost 1 base and J lost 1; bases outside the gene matches: 3. Germline V lookup: CDR1 SGHTA, CDR2 FQGNSA.

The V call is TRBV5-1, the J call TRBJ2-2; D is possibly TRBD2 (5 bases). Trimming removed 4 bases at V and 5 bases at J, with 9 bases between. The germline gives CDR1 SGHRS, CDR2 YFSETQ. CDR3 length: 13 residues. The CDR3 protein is CASSERTTGELFF. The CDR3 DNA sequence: TGCGCCAGCAGCGAACGGACTACCGGGGAGCTGTTTTTT.

In DNA form, the CDR3 reads TGTGCCAGCAGCAGGGACAGCACGATTAATTCACCCCTCCACTTT. Encoded protein: CASSRDSTINSPLHF. The rearrangement uses TRBV5-6 and TRBJ1-6; 7 bases line up with TRBD1. J gave up 6 bases and V 4 bases, and 7 bases lay outside the gene matches. CDR3 length: 15 residues. The germline V gene encodes CDR1 SGHDT and CDR2 YYEEEE. Full variable domain (remainder filled in from reference TRBV5-6 and TRBJ1-6): DAGVTQSPTHLIKTRGQQVTLRCSPKSGHDTVSWYQQALGQGPQFIFQYYEEEERQRGNFPDRFSGHQFPNYSSELNVNALLLGDSALYLCASSRDSTINSPLHFGNGTRLTVT.

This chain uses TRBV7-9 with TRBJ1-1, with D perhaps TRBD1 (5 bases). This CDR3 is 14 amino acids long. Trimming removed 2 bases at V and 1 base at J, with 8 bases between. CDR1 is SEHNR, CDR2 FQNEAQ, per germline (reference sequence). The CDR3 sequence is CASSLLGANTEAFF. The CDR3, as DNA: TGTGCCAGCAGCTTACTAGGGGCGAACACTGAAGCTTTCTTT. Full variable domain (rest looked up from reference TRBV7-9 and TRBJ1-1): DTGVSQNPRHKITKRGQNVTFRCDPISEHNRLYWYRQTLGQGPEFLTYFQNEAQLEKSRLLSDRFSAERPKGSFSTLEIQRTEQGDSAMYLCASSLLGANTEAFFGQGTRLTVV.

The DNA of the CDR3 is TGTGCCAGCAGTTTAGTTGTGCTGGACAGGGCCTCTGAAGCTTTCTTT. It specifies CASSLVVLDRASEAFF. This rearrangement joins TRBV28 to TRBJ1-1, with 8 bases aligning to TRBD1. This CDR3 is built from 16 residues. From germline, CDR1 is MDHEN and CDR2 SYDVKM. V was clipped by 2 bases and J by 6 bases; unmatched bases: 11. The variable domain in full, completed from reference TRBV28 and TRBJ1-1, reads DVKVTQSSRYLVKRTGEKVFLECVQDMDHENMFWYRQDPGLGLRLIYFSYDVKMKEKGDIPEGYSVSREKKERFSLILESASTNQTSMYLCASSLVVLDRASEAFFGQGTRLTVV.

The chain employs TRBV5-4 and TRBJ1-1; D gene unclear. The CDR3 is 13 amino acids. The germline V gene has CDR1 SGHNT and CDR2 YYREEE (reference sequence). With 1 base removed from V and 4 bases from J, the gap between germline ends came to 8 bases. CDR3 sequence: CASSLWEGTEAFF. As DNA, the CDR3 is TGTGCCAGCAGCTTGTGGGAGGGCACTGAAGCTTTCTTT.

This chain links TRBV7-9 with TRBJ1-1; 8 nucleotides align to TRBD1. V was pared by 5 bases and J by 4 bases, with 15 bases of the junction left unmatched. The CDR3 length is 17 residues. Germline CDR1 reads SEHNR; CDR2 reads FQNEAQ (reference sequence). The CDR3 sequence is CASSPWGDRPASTEAFF. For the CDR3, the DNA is TGTGCCAGCAGCCCATGGGGGGACAGGCCGGCAAGCACTGAAGCTTTCTTT.

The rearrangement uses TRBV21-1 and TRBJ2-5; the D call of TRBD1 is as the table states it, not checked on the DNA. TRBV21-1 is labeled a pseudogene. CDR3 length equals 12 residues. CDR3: CASSEDRGTQYF. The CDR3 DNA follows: TGTGCCAGCAGCGAGGACAGGGGGACCCAGTACTTC.

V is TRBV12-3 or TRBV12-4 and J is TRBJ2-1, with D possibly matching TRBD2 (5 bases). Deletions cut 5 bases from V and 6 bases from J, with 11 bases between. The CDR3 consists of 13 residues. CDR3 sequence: CASSPLTSNEQFF. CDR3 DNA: TGTGCCAGCAGTCCCCTAACTAGCAATGAGCAGTTCTTC.

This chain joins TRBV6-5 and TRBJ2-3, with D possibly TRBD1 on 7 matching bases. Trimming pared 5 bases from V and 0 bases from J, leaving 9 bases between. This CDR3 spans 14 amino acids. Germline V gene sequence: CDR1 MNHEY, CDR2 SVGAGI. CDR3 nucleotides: TGTGCCAGCAGTCCAGGGGGGAGCACAGATACGCAGTATTTT. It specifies CASSPGGSTDTQYF.

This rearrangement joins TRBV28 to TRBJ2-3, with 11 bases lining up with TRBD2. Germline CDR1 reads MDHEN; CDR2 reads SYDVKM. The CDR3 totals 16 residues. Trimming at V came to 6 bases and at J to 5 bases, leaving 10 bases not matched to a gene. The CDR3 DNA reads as TGTGCCAGCAGCCGCTATAGCGGGGGGGCAATAGATACGCAGTATTTT. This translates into CASSRYSGGAIDTQYF.

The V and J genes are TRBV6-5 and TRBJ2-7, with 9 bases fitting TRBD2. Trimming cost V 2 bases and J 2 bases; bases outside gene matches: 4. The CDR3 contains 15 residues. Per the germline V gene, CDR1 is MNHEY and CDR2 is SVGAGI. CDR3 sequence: CASSYGSSGTYEQYF. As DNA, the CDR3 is TGTGCCAGCAGTTACGGGTCTAGCGGGACCTACGAGCAGTACTTC.

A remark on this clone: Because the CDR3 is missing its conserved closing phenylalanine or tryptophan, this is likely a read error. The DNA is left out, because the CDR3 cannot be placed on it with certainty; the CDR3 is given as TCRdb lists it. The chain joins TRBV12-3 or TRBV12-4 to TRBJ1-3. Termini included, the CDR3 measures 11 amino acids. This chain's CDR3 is CASSLSFKPIL.

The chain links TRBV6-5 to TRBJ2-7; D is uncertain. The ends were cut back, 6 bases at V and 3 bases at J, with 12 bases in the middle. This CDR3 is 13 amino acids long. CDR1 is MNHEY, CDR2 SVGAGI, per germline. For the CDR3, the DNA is TGTGCCAGCAGCCTAGGAGCTTTCTACGAGCAGTACGTC. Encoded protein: CASSLGAFYEQYV.

CDR3 protein: CASSQIIGQLSYGYTF. The CDR3 DNA reads TGCGCCAGCAGCCAAATCATCGGACAGTTGTCTTATGGCTACACCTTC. V gene TRBV4-1 combines with J gene TRBJ1-2; D perhaps matches TRBD1 (6 bases). The germline V and J ends were trimmed by 2 bases and 5 bases, with 18 bases remaining between them. The germline V gene has CDR1 MGHRA and CDR2 YSYEKL. This CDR3 contains 16 residues.

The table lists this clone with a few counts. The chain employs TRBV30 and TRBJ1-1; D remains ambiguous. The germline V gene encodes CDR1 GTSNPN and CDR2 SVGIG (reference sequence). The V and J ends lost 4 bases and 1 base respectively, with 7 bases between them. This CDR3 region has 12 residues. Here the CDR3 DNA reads TGTGCCTGGAACCCAGGGAACACTGAAGCTTTCTTT. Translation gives CAWNPGNTEAFF.

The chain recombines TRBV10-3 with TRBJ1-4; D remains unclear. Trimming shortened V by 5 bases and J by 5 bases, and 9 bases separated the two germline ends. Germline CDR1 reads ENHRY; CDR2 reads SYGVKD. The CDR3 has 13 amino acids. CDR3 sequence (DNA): TGTGCCATCAGTCCTAACCCAAATGAAAAACTGTTTTTT. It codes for CAISPNPNEKLFF.

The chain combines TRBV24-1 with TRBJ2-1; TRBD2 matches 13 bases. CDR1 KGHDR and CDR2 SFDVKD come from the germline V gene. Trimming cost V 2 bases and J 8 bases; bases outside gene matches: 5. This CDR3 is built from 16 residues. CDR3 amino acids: CATSDWTSGRGDEQFF. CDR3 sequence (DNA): TGTGCCACCAGTGATTGGACTAGCGGGAGAGGCGATGAGCAGTTCTTC.

The CDR3 region is CASSQERGGDSSANYGYTF. CDR3 DNA: TGTGCCAGCAGCCAAGAACGCGGAGGGGACTCCAGTGCCAACTATGGCTACACCTTC. This chain connects TRBV14 to TRBJ1-2, with D possibly TRBD1 on 5 matching bases. V was clipped by 0 bases and J by 2 bases, with 22 bases between them. The CDR3 loop spans 19 amino acids. The germline CDR1 and CDR2 sequences are SGHDN and FVKESK. The full variable domain, completed using reference TRBV14 and TRBJ1-2, is EAGVTQFPSHSVIEKGQTVTLRCDPISGHDNLYWYRRVMGKEIKFLLHFVKESKQDESGMPNNRFLAERTGGTYSTLKVQPAELEDSGVYFCASSQERGGDSSANYGYTFGSGTRLTVV.